Listed below are T cell receptor beta chains from one sample, sequenced in a study of T-cell reconstitution after alpha-beta-depleted transplantation in children. TCRdb re-derived calls from the PCR reads in MiXCR, one entry per CDR3 protein. The table lists fewer than 130,000 distinct CDR3 sequences, about a tenth of them singletons. The sample consisted of PBMCs from the stem cell graft donor, taken from the stem cell graft. Every receptor here comes from a human donor who donated a stem cell graft to a child with acute lymphoblastic leukemia. Both conserved end residues are trimmed from each CDR3. D genes are given only for firm matches.

J: TRBJ2-7
V: TRBV7-9
D: NA
CDR3: ASSLHTYEQY

J: TRBJ1-6
V: TRBV6-5
D: NA
CDR3: ASSTSTGTNSPLH

J: TRBJ1-5
V: TRBV9
D: NA
CDR3: ASSVGDSNQPQH

J: TRBJ2-5
V: TRBV15
D: NA
CDR3: ATSSRPFIMGETQY

J: TRBJ2-4
V: TRBV12-3/TRBV12-4
D: NA
CDR3: ASRATGKNIQY

J: TRBJ2-7
V: TRBV4-3
D: TRBD2
CDR3: ASSQERGGSLYEQY

J: TRBJ1-3
V: TRBV20-1
D: NA
CDR3: SVRTSSGNTIY

J: TRBJ1-3
V: TRBV7-2
D: NA
CDR3: ASGPKTGNTIY

J: TRBJ2-1
V: TRBV6-4
D: NA
CDR3: ASSGEGGRGMDEQF

J: TRBJ1-2
V: TRBV7-6
D: TRBD1
CDR3: ASSFGGQTSYGYT

J: TRBJ2-7
V: TRBV27
D: TRBD1
CDR3: ASNRADRGNEQY

J: TRBJ2-2
V: TRBV12-3/TRBV12-4
D: TRBD1
CDR3: ASSFAPTGVGELF

J: TRBJ2-1
V: TRBV18
D: NA
CDR3: ASSPLNLGSSYNEQF

J: TRBJ2-7
V: TRBV5-1
D: TRBD2
CDR3: ASRMAGASYEQY

J: TRBJ2-4
V: TRBV11-3
D: NA
CDR3: ASSLVGGDIQY

J: TRBJ2-7
V: TRBV29-1
D: NA
CDR3: SVVGSLSSYEQY

J: TRBJ2-1
V: TRBV12-3/TRBV12-4
D: NA
CDR3: ASSGGLAPGEQF

J: TRBJ1-2
V: TRBV29-1
D: NA
CDR3: SVGDSVNYGYT

J: TRBJ2-1
V: TRBV4-1
D: NA
CDR3: ASSPTANEQF

J: TRBJ2-7
V: TRBV12-3/TRBV12-4
D: NA
CDR3: ASSPSADSTYEQY

J: TRBJ2-6
V: TRBV10-2
D: NA
CDR3: ASSGGTISSGANVLT

J: TRBJ2-3
V: TRBV6-2/TRBV6-3
D: TRBD1
CDR3: ASGRQGADTQY

J: TRBJ2-2
V: TRBV4-3
D: NA
CDR3: ASSHGTTGTGELF

J: TRBJ2-5
V: TRBV20-1
D: NA
CDR3: SARRGQGQRETQY

J: TRBJ1-3
V: TRBV10-3
D: NA
CDR3: ATHGRSYSGNTIY

J: TRBJ1-1
V: TRBV20-1
D: NA
CDR3: SARQSLNTEAF

J: TRBJ1-2
V: TRBV4-2
D: NA
CDR3: ASSQDPGAPYGYT

J: TRBJ2-7
V: TRBV23-1
D: TRBD1
CDR3: ASRDRDEQY

J: TRBJ2-5
V: TRBV27
D: TRBD1
CDR3: ASSFRGQGSTQY

J: TRBJ2-3
V: TRBV14
D: TRBD1
CDR3: ASSLRTGSTDTQY

J: TRBJ2-2
V: TRBV7-8
D: NA
CDR3: ASSLGLYGELF

J: TRBJ2-2
V: TRBV6-1
D: NA
CDR3: ASSEETGPTGELF

J: TRBJ2-1
V: TRBV6-5
D: NA
CDR3: ASSYSSYNEQF

J: TRBJ2-7
V: TRBV4-2
D: TRBD2
CDR3: AMSPLPLGTRLYYEQY

J: TRBJ2-7
V: TRBV20-1
D: NA
CDR3: SARAMDGRYEQY

J: TRBJ2-3
V: TRBV7-2
D: NA
CDR3: ASRGGITDTQY

J: TRBJ1-2
V: TRBV20-1
D: NA
CDR3: SARAGMGGVNYGYT

J: TRBJ1-5
V: TRBV2
D: TRBD1
CDR3: ASKGYDRDNQPQH

J: TRBJ2-3
V: TRBV6-5
D: TRBD1
CDR3: ASSSGTASTDTQY

J: TRBJ2-3
V: TRBV7-8
D: TRBD2
CDR3: ASSSTSGRARVTDTQY

J: TRBJ2-2
V: TRBV12-3/TRBV12-4
D: NA
CDR3: ASRPSIWPGELF

J: TRBJ2-4
V: TRBV12-3/TRBV12-4
D: NA
CDR3: ASSPRWPWPKNIQY

J: TRBJ2-3
V: TRBV20-1
D: NA
CDR3: SAREMAWLGSTDTQY

J: TRBJ2-5
V: TRBV13
D: NA
CDR3: ASSLGRNRLETQY

J: TRBJ2-6
V: TRBV5-1
D: TRBD1
CDR3: ASSHWTGGSSGANVLT

J: TRBJ1-5
V: TRBV29-1
D: NA
CDR3: SVVLAGNQPQH

J: TRBJ2-1
V: TRBV20-1
D: NA
CDR3: SASTPLSEQF

J: TRBJ2-5
V: TRBV3-1
D: NA
CDR3: ASSLLRETQY

J: TRBJ2-7
V: TRBV5-1
D: TRBD1
CDR3: ASSLQPGQYEQY

J: TRBJ1-2
V: TRBV20-1
D: TRBD1
CDR3: SARDSVTGAYGYT

J: TRBJ1-3
V: TRBV12-5
D: TRBD1
CDR3: ASGRDRAIGNTIY

J: TRBJ1-1
V: TRBV7-9
D: NA
CDR3: ASSSQPVLGTEAF

J: TRBJ1-2
V: TRBV20-1
D: TRBD1
CDR3: SASDRGAYGYT

J: TRBJ2-7
V: TRBV30
D: TRBD1
CDR3: AWSPQAPDRGFSYEQY

J: TRBJ2-1
V: TRBV25-1
D: TRBD2
CDR3: ASRTSGNNEQF

J: TRBJ1-5
V: TRBV5-6
D: NA
CDR3: ASSYRAVRNQPQH

J: TRBJ2-2
V: TRBV24-1
D: NA
CDR3: ATSDFPGELF

J: TRBJ1-4
V: TRBV7-8
D: NA
CDR3: ASSFAGAGVEKLF

J: TRBJ2-1
V: TRBV7-7
D: NA
CDR3: ASSLEGHEQF

J: TRBJ2-5
V: TRBV25-1
D: TRBD1
CDR3: ASSRDSRQETQY